This entry concerns a single T cell receptor (beta chain). Carried by the TCR beta cDNA libraries were unique molecular identifiers. TCRdb called the PCR reads again in MiXCR, with one record for every CDR3 protein. This sample has a few hundred thousand distinct CDR3 sequences, with around 36% found just once. This sample is drawn from a study of post-analysis software for immune sequencing data. The source is a girl younger than 18 with multiple sclerosis. The sequenced sample was blood.

As DNA, the CDR3 is TGTGCCAGCAGCCATGGAGTAGAGACCCAGTACTTC. The encoded protein is CASSHGVETQYF. J is TRBJ2-5 and V is TRBV7-9; no definite D call. Trimming took off 5 bases at V and 4 bases at J, with 8 bases between the two ends. The CDR3 contains 12 residues. CDR1 and CDR2 from the germline V gene are SEHNR and FQNEAQ (reference sequence).